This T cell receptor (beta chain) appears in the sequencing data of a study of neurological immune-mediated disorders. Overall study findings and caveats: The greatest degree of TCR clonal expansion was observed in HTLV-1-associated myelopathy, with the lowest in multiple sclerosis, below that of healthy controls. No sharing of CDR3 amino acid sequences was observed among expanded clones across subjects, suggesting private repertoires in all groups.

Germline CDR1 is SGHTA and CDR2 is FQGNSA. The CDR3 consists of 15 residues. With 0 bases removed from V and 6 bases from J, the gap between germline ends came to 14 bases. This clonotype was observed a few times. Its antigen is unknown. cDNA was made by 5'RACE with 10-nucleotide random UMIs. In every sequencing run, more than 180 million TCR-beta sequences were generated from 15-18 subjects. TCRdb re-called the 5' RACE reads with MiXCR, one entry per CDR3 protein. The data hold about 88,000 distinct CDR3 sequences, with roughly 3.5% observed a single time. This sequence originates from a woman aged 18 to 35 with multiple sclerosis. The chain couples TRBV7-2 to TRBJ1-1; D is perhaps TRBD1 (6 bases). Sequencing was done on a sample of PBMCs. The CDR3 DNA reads TGTGCCAGCAGCTTAGCCCCAGGGGATATATCTGAAGCTTTCTTT. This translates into CASSLAPGDISEAFF.